One and the same sample provided the 14 T cell receptor beta chains below, sequenced in a study of Ad26.COV2.S vaccination and SARS-CoV-2 variants. Method: immunoSEQ multiplex PCR; TCRdb's copy keeps in-frame clones and lacks some. Here the sample spans about 400,000 clones, approximately 90% being singletons. Stated treatment: roughly 20 received Ad26.COV2.S at low or high dose, single or two shots; 5 received placebo; per-sample allocation not given. Collection of the samples took place on day 63 after the first injection of vaccine or placebo. This specimen was peripheral blood, taken in a trial of Ad26.COV2.S vaccine versus placebo. These receptors all come from a person between 18 and 65 years old who received the Ad26.COV2.S COVID-19 vaccine or a placebo.

In its sample, this clone was seen once. The genes are TRBV11-3 and TRBJ2-7, with D perhaps being TRBD1 or TRBD2 (5 bases each). Between the trimmed V and J ends, which lost 1 base and 4 bases, there was a span of 17 bases. The germline CDR1 and CDR2 sequences are SGHNT and YENEEA. The CDR3 is 16 amino acids. The CDR3 region is CASSLGGWDLYYEQYF. CDR3 in DNA: TGTGCCAGCAGCTTAGGGGGTTGGGACCTCTATTACGAGCAGTACTTC.

This clone was recorded once. The chain couples TRBV7-9 to TRBJ2-1; TRBD2 matches at 11 bases. V lost 6 bases, J lost 5 bases, and 6 bases stayed unmatched. Germline CDR1 and CDR2: SEHNR and FQNEAQ (reference sequence). The CDR3 covers 15 residues. The CDR3 reads CASSLGLAENNEQFF. For the CDR3, the DNA is TGTGCCAGCAGTCTGGGACTAGCGGAGAACAATGAGCAGTTCTTC.

This clone was seen a few times. The chain is built from TRBV5-1 and TRBJ2-7; D not resolved. With 0 bases removed from V and 6 bases from J, the gap between germline ends came to 10 bases. Germline assignment: CDR1 SGHRS and CDR2 YFSETQ. The CDR3 has 13 amino acids. The CDR3 spells CASSLGLSAEQYF. The CDR3 DNA reads as TGCGCCAGCAGCTTGGGACTTTCTGCCGAGCAGTACTTC.

This clone was observed a single time. This chain uses TRBV3-1 (or the pseudogene TRBV3-2) with TRBJ2-7, with 7 bases that match TRBD2. The CDR3 is made up of 14 amino acids. With V trimmed by 1 base and J by 5 bases, 5 bases remained unmatched. In germline, CDR1 is LGHDT, CDR2 YNNKEL (reference sequence). CDR3 nucleotide sequence: TGTGCCAGCAGCCAAGGCGGGGGAGTCCACGAGCAGTACTTC. Its protein product is CASSQGGGVHEQYF.

This chain connects TRBV28 to TRBJ2-5, with 8 positions matching TRBD1. The V gene's germline CDR1 is MDHEN and CDR2 SYDVKM. The CDR3 runs to 15 residues. V lost 4 bases, J lost 6 bases, and 10 bases stayed unmatched. In DNA form, the CDR3 reads TGTGCCAGCAGTTCCGCCCAGGGGGCGGGACAGACCCAGTACTTC. Translating gives CASSSAQGAGQTQYF.

The chain couples TRBV30 to TRBJ2-4, with 8 nucleotides matching TRBD2. Germline CDR1 reads GTSNPN; CDR2 reads SVGIG (reference sequence). Trimming cost V 3 bases and J 1 base; bases outside gene matches: 5. CDR3 length equals 15 residues. The DNA for the CDR3 is TGTGCCTGGAGGAGCGGGAGTGGGGCCAAAAACATTCAGTACTTC. The encoded protein is CAWRSGSGAKNIQYF.

CDR3 residues: CASSLALSGGAYNEQFF. The CDR3 region has the DNA TGCGCCAGCAGCTTGGCGCTTAGCGGGGGAGCCTACAATGAGCAGTTCTTC. This chain joins TRBV5-1 and TRBJ2-1, with TRBD2 matching over 9 bases. Trimming cost V 0 bases and J 2 bases; bases outside gene matches: 6. CDR1 is SGHRS and CDR2 is YFSETQ in the germline V gene. CDR3 length equals 17 residues.

Comment on this clone: This specimen includes other DNA sequences encoding the same CDR3. The rearrangement links TRBV7-9 to TRBJ2-2, with 8 positions matching TRBD2. Germline V CDR1 and CDR2: SEHNR, FQNEAQ (reference sequence). Trimming removed 1 base from V and 2 bases from J; junction bases left unmatched: 3. The CDR3 extends over 16 amino acids. The CDR3 reads CASSLGLAGNTGELFF. The CDR3 nucleotides read TGTGCCAGCAGCTTAGGGCTAGCGGGTAACACCGGGGAGCTGTTTTTT.

This rearrangement joins TRBV28 to TRBJ1-4; no clear D gene. V was cut by 7 bases and J by 7 bases, with 13 bases left in between. Per the germline V gene, CDR1 is MDHEN and CDR2 is SYDVKM. CDR3 length: 13 residues. The CDR3 DNA reads TGTGCCAGCACCTTAGGGTTCAGTGAAAAACTGTTTTTT. It is translated as CASTLGFSEKLFF.

The chain links TRBV6-5 to TRBJ1-5, with D possibly matching TRBD1 (5 bases). CDR1 MNHEY and CDR2 SVGAGI come from the germline V gene. The CDR3 runs to 14 residues. Trimming took 5 bases from V and 0 from J, leaving 8 bases between them. CDR3 sequence reads: CASSRDGSNQPQHF. CDR3 in DNA: TGTGCCAGCAGTCGGGACGGTAGCAATCAGCCCCAGCATTTT.

The V gene is TRBV29-1, the J gene TRBJ2-7; 7 bases agree with TRBD1. V dropped 1 base and J dropped 5; count of bases not matched to a gene: 14. There are 16 residues in the CDR3. Per the germline V gene, CDR1 is SQVTM and CDR2 is ANQGSEA. The CDR3 loop reads CSVEGDRVSGRDEQYF. The CDR3 DNA reads TGCAGCGTTGAAGGCGACAGGGTCTCTGGCCGAGACGAGCAGTACTTC.

A single count supports this clone. The chain recombines TRBV27 with TRBJ2-3; the D is unclear. The CDR3 totals 15 residues. Germline CDR1 MNHEY, CDR2 SMNVEV (reference sequence). Deletions cut 4 bases from V and 0 bases from J, with 11 bases between. The CDR3 bases are TGTGCCAGCAGTTACGTAGCACCGAGCACAGATACGCAGTATTTT. Residues: CASSYVAPSTDTQYF.

This chain joins TRBV11-2 and TRBJ2-5, with 9 bases identical to TRBD2. The V gene's germline CDR1 is SGHAT and CDR2 FQNNGV. V shed 5 bases and J 4 bases; nucleotides not matched to a gene: 5. The CDR3 has 14 residues. In nucleotides, the CDR3 is TGTGCCAGCAGCGCGGGGGGGGCTGGAGAGACCCAGTACTTC. Residues: CASSAGGAGETQYF. Full variable domain (outside the CDR3, taken from reference TRBV11-2 and TRBJ2-5): EAGVAQSPRYKIIEKRQSVAFWCNPISGHATLYWYQQILGQGPKLLIQFQNNGVVDDSQLPKDRFSAERLKGVDSTLKIQPAKLEDSAVYLCASSAGGAGETQYFGPGTRLLVL.

The table lists this clone with a few counts. This chain joins TRBV3-1 (or the pseudogene TRBV3-2) and TRBJ1-6; D unresolved. CDR3 length: 12 amino acids. Trimming cost V 1 base and J 13 bases, with 8 bases left between them. Germline CDR1 and CDR2: LGHDT and YNNKEL (reference sequence). The CDR3, as DNA: TGTGCCAGCAGCCAAGGCGGTCGGCCCCTCCACTTT. Translation: CASSQGGRPLHF.